The 30 T cell receptor beta chains below were found in one sample sequenced in a study of T cells expressing NK-cell markers (dated by TCRdb to 2020 to 2021). Libraries came from 5' RACE. The listed sequencing device is Illumina HiSeq 2000. TCRdb reprocessed the reads; each CDR3 protein sequence makes one entry, and DNA is unavailable. The data table for this sample lists 500,000 to 700,000 distinct CDR3 sequences. The ten largest clones represent approximately 3.6% of the sample. Specimen: blood T cells: a sorted CD56 or NKG2C T cell subset, CD4+ or CD8+ T cells, or bulk PBMC T cells (not recorded which). The receptors derive from a man in his late teens or twenties in good health. Donor details come from another sample of the same person, matched by shared clones.

The gene calls are TRBV6-2 or TRBV6-3 and TRBJ2-6; TCRdb's D call, TRBD1, is unchecked because there is no DNA. The germline CDR1 and CDR2 sequences are MNHEY and SVGEGT. The length of the CDR3 is 16 residues. CDR3 region: CASSYRRGSGANVLTF.

This chain uses TRBV20-1 with TRBJ2-1; TCRdb calls TRBD2, which cannot be checked without DNA. The CDR3 runs 20 residues. Germline values: CDR1 DFQATT, CDR2 SNEGSKA (reference sequence). The CDR3 reads CSARPPRLAGESGRGNEQFF.

The chain employs TRBV7-2 and TRBJ1-6. The germline V gene has CDR1 SGHTA and CDR2 FQGNSA. The CDR3 runs 16 residues. The CDR3 loop is CASSLGTLSVDSPLHF.

J is TRBJ2-3 and V is TRBV5-1; TCRdb picks TRBD1, but there is no DNA to check that call. Germline CDR1 and CDR2: SGHRS and YFSETQ. The CDR3 is made up of 15 amino acids. CDR3 amino acids: CASRILGVGTDTQYF.

The V call is TRBV18, the J call TRBJ2-3; there is no DNA to check the TCRdb D call of TRBD1. Per germline, CDR1 KGHSH and CDR2 LQKENI. The CDR3 runs to 12 residues. CDR3 residues: CASSPQGATQYF.

The V call is TRBV28, the J call TRBJ2-7; the TRBD2 assignment by TCRdb is unverifiable without DNA. The CDR3 is 16 residues long. The germline V gene has CDR1 MDHEN and CDR2 SYDVKM. The CDR3 reads CASSLSGVALSYEQYF.

V gene TRBV5-1 combines with J gene TRBJ1-5; the TCRdb call, TRBD1, lacks DNA for checking. Germline V gene data show CDR1 as SGHRS and CDR2 as YFSETQ. The length of the CDR3 is 14 residues. CDR3 amino acids: CASRGQEFNQPQHF.

The rearrangement joins TRBV7-8 to TRBJ2-1; TCRdb indicates TRBD1, and absent DNA this call remains unverified. This CDR3 has 15 amino acids. The germline gives CDR1 SGHVS, CDR2 FQNEAQ. CDR3 protein: CASSPRSGSHNEQFF.

This chain uses TRBV14 with TRBJ2-1; TCRdb designates TRBD2, a call that cannot be tested without DNA. The length of the CDR3 is 15 residues. Germline CDR1 is SGHDN and CDR2 is FVKESK. The CDR3 loop is CASSQQLAVGGEQFF.

This chain links TRBV18 with TRBJ2-7. Germline V gene sequence: CDR1 KGHSH, CDR2 LQKENI. This CDR3 contains 16 residues. CDR3 residues: CASSPPQTGGPYEQYF.

The chain couples TRBV18 to TRBJ2-3; with no DNA, the TCRdb D assignment of TRBD1 cannot be verified. This CDR3 comprises 16 residues. The germline V gene encodes CDR1 KGHSH and CDR2 LQKENI. CDR3 loop: CASSPVPLSLTDTQYF.

This chain uses TRBV5-1 with TRBJ2-5. The CDR3 has 15 amino acids. Germline V gene sequence: CDR1 SGHRS, CDR2 YFSETQ. The CDR3 spells CASSPAVGSFQTQYF. The full variable domain, in which reference TRBV5-1 and TRBJ2-5 provide the parts outside the CDR3, is KAGVTQTPRYLIKTRGQQVTLSCSPISGHRSVSWYQQTPGQGLQFLFEYFSETQRNKGNFPGRFSGRQFSNSRSEMNVSTLELGDSALYLCASSPAVGSFQTQYFGPGTRLLVL.

The chain links TRBV6-1 to TRBJ2-3; TCRdb gives TRBD2 as the D gene, but with no DNA this cannot be confirmed. The germline gives CDR1 MNHNS, CDR2 SASEGT. The CDR3 loop spans 15 amino acids. The CDR3 protein is CASSTASGSGATQYF.

The chain carries TRBV5-1 and TRBJ1-1. This CDR3 is 15 amino acids long. CDR1 is SGHRS, CDR2 YFSETQ, per germline. This CDR3 reads CASSLRRDMNTEAFF.

This chain uses TRBV5-1 with TRBJ2-2; the D call from TCRdb, TRBD1, cannot be confirmed without DNA. The CDR3 covers 15 residues. CDR1 and CDR2 (germline): SGHRS, YFSETQ. The CDR3 sequence: CASSFTDSPTGELFF. Based on the CDR3 plus reference TRBV5-1 and TRBJ2-2, the full variable domain is KAGVTQTPRYLIKTRGQQVTLSCSPISGHRSVSWYQQTPGQGLQFLFEYFSETQRNKGNFPGRFSGRQFSNSRSEMNVSTLELGDSALYLCASSFTDSPTGELFFGEGSRLTVL.

The CDR3 reads CASSDTRGSDTQYF. The chain is built from TRBV25-1 and TRBJ2-3; the D call of TRBD1 rests on TCRdb alone, since no DNA is present to check it. This CDR3 region has 14 residues. CDR1 and CDR2 (germline): MGHDK, SYGVNS.

V and J are TRBV6-1 and TRBJ2-1; the D call from TCRdb, TRBD2, cannot be confirmed without DNA. The length of the CDR3 is 15 residues. Germline values: CDR1 MNHNS, CDR2 SASEGT. CDR3 region: CASRTVAGIYNEQFF.

The rearrangement links TRBV28 to TRBJ2-1; TCRdb's D gene call, TRBD2, goes unchecked for lack of DNA. This CDR3 contains 14 residues. Germline V CDR1 and CDR2: MDHEN, SYDVKM. The CDR3 is CASGLAEGDNEQFF.

V gene TRBV2 combines with J gene TRBJ2-1; there is no DNA to check the TCRdb D call of TRBD2. The CDR3 extends over 12 amino acids. Germline CDR1 SNHLY, CDR2 FYNNEI. CDR3 residues: CASTLPSNEQFF.

The CDR3 spells CASSSRETLETQYF. This rearrangement joins TRBV11-2 to TRBJ2-5. CDR1 is SGHAT and CDR2 is FQNNGV in the germline V gene. The CDR3 contains 14 residues. The complete variable domain, with remaining parts taken from reference TRBV11-2 and TRBJ2-5, reads EAGVAQSPRYKIIEKRQSVAFWCNPISGHATLYWYQQILGQGPKLLIQFQNNGVVDDSQLPKDRFSAERLKGVDSTLKIQPAKLEDSAVYLCASSSRETLETQYFGPGTRLLVL.

The chain couples TRBV30 to TRBJ2-1; TCRdb's D gene call, TRBD2, goes unchecked for lack of DNA. CDR1 is GTSNPN, CDR2 SVGIG, per germline (reference sequence). This CDR3 is built from 15 residues. The CDR3 sequence: CAWAQRRAVGNEQFF.

This chain uses TRBV5-1 with TRBJ2-5; TCRdb's assignment of TRBD2 cannot be checked, as there is no DNA. The CDR3 has 13 residues. Germline lookup yields CDR1 SGHRS and CDR2 YFSETQ. This CDR3 is CASQAGSQETQYF.

CDR3 region: CASSLVLAGVITDTQYF. The chain employs TRBV12-3 or TRBV12-4 and TRBJ2-3; lacking DNA, the TRBD2 call made by TCRdb goes unchecked. This CDR3 has 17 amino acids.

The chain recombines TRBV5-1 with TRBJ2-1; TCRdb reports TRBD2, a call that lacks DNA to check it against. Germline V gene data show CDR1 as SGHRS and CDR2 as YFSETQ. The CDR3 spans 15 residues. CDR3 sequence: CASSSSGLAGDEQFF.

V is TRBV12-3 or TRBV12-4 and J is TRBJ2-2. CDR3 length: 15 amino acids. The CDR3 loop reads CASSLGQGRAGELFF.

The rearrangement uses TRBV19 and TRBJ2-3. The germline CDR1 and CDR2 sequences are LNHDA and SQIVND (reference sequence). This CDR3 spans 12 amino acids. The CDR3 here is CASSHLSGTQYF.

This chain joins TRBV29-1 and TRBJ2-1; TCRdb reports TRBD1, a call that lacks DNA to check it against. This CDR3 comprises 13 residues. Germline V gene sequence: CDR1 SQVTM, CDR2 ANQGSEA. CDR3 in amino acids: CSVGAAGGNEQFF.

The genes are TRBV5-1 and TRBJ2-1; TCRdb reports TRBD2, a call that lacks DNA to check it against. Looked up from germline, CDR1 is SGHRS and CDR2 is YFSETQ. The CDR3 extends over 15 amino acids. The CDR3 protein is CASSLVREKYNEQFF.

The V and J genes are TRBV3-1 and TRBJ1-5; TCRdb outputs TRBD1, but without DNA this stays unchecked. This CDR3 has 14 amino acids. Germline V CDR1 and CDR2: LGHDT, YNNKEL (reference sequence). This CDR3 reads CASSSARGLQPQHF.

The chain uses TRBV27 and TRBJ1-2. Looked up from germline, CDR1 is MNHEY and CDR2 is SMNVEV (reference sequence). The CDR3 has 16 residues. The CDR3 loop reads CASSPTIGLANYGYTF.